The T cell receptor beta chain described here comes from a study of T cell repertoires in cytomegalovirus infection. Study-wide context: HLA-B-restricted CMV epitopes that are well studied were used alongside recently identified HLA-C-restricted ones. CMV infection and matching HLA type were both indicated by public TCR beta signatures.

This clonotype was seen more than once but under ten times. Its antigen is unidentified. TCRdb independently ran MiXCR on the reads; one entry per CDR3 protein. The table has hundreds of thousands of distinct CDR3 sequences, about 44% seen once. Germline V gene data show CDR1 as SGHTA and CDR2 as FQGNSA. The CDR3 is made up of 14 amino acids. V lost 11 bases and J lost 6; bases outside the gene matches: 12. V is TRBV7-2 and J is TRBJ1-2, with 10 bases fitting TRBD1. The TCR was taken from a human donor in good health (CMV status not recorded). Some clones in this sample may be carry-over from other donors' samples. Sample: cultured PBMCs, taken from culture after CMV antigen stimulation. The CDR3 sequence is CAAHRDRGLNGYTF. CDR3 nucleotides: TGTGCCGCCCATCGGGACAGGGGACTGAATGGCTACACCTTC.